The source of this T cell receptor beta chain is a study of blood T cells in healthy people across ages. Findings of the study overall: Unsorted PBMCs ruled out conclusive naive versus antigen-experienced comparison.

Germline loops: CDR1 MNHEY, CDR2 SVGAGI. The CDR3 spans 13 residues. The V end was cut by 0 bases, the J end by 12 bases, with 11 bases between. With a J-beta primer mix and a sample-barcoded 5' primer, a second PCR ran 7 to 11 cycles. Each cDNA was tagged by a template-switch adaptor containing 12 random nucleotides. CDR3-containing paired-end reads numbering at least 2.5 million came from each sample. TCRdb processed the 5' RACE reads anew with MiXCR; each CDR3 protein has one entry. Of about 1,400,000 distinct CDR3 sequences listed, 42% are singletons. This clonotype appeared a single time. Its antigen is not identified.

The chain combines TRBV6-5 with TRBJ1-4; D not resolved. The source material was blood. The source is a woman in her late teens or twenties in good health. The CDR3 sequence is CASSYSRQEELFF. The CDR3 DNA sequence: TGTGCCAGCAGTTACTCGAGGCAGGAAGAACTGTTTTTT.